The rows below give T cell receptor beta chains drawn from one sample of a study of a mutant IDH1 vaccine in newly diagnosed glioma. This table comes from immunoSEQ multiplex PCR, and its TCRdb copy is limited to in-frame clones, with some not included. The sample has approximately 51,000 clones; about 77% are singletons. No antigens are known for them. The specimen comprised PBMCs, sampled from a glioma patient whose treatment included an IDH1 peptide vaccine. The receptors come from a woman in her thirties or forties with glioma. Both conserved end residues are part of each CDR3. Each record gives: V gene, clone size, J gene, D gene, CDR3 protein, CDR3 DNA. D genes are given only for firm matches. Expanded clones get a size class; other rows say once, few or many, or leave the size out.

TRBV19,.,TRBJ2-7,.,CASSIPLGEQYF,TGTGCCAGTAGTATACCTCTAGGGGAGCAGTACTTC
TRBV7-8,.,TRBJ2-2,.,CASSLAGAQLTHLFF,TGTGCCAGCAGCTTGGCGGGGGCCCAACTGACCCATCTGTTTTTT
TRBV5-4,.,TRBJ1-2,TRBD1,CASSSGTANGYTF,TGTGCCAGCAGCTCGGGGACAGCTAATGGCTACACCTTC
TRBV2,.,TRBJ2-7,.,CASSEGGAYEQYF,TGTGCCAGCAGTGAGGGTGGGGCCTACGAGCAGTACTTC
TRBV11-2,.,TRBJ1-6,.,CASSLAQSSYNSPLHF,TGTGCCAGCAGCTTAGCACAGAGCTCCTATAATTCACCCCTCCACTTT
TRBV14,.,TRBJ2-7,TRBD1,CASSRGQGAYEQYF,TGTGCCAGCAGCCGAGGACAGGGGGCCTACGAGCAGTACTTC
TRBV19,once,TRBJ2-5,.,CASRTRGQETQYF,TGTGCCAGTAGGACTAGAGGGCAAGAGACCCAGTACTTC
TRBV19,.,TRBJ1-2,.,CASSIDEGSGYTF,TGTGCCAGTAGTATAGACGAAGGGAGCGGCTACACCTTC
TRBV2,.,TRBJ1-2,.,CASILRQDYGYTF,TGTGCCAGCATACTTCGACAGGACTATGGCTACACCTTC
TRBV7-7,.,TRBJ2-1,TRBD2,CASSPTSGGANEQFF,TGTGCTAGCAGCCCCACTAGCGGGGGGGCGAATGAGCAGTTCTTC
TRBV27,.,TRBJ1-6,.,CASRSSPNFRDQNQGRYNSPLHF,TGTGCCAGCAGGAGTAGTCCCAACTTCCGGGACCAGAACCAAGGGCGATATAATTCACCCCTCCACTTT
TRBV6-5,.,TRBJ1-1,.,CASSYSSTEAFF,TGTGCCAGCAGTTACTCTAGCACTGAAGCTTTCTTT
TRBV4-3,.,TRBJ2-7,TRBD1,CASSQSTGWDYEQYF,TGCGCCAGCAGCCAATCGACAGGGTGGGACTACGAGCAGTACTTC
TRBV30,.,TRBJ1-6,TRBD1,CAWMETGGADSSPLHF,TGTGCCTGGATGGAGACAGGGGGCGCCGACTCTTCACCCCTCCACTTT
TRBV18,.,TRBJ1-2,.,CASSPLEGYGYTF,TGTGCCAGCTCACCCCTCGAGGGGTATGGCTACACCTTC
TRBV6-1,few,TRBJ1-4,.,CASDRAGRGEKLFF,TGTGCCAGCGATCGTGCGGGGCGGGGGGAAAAACTGTTTTTT
TRBV7-8,.,TRBJ2-5,.,CASSLVPRPWETQYF,TGTGCCAGCAGCTTAGTACCCCGACCTTGGGAGACCCAGTACTTC
TRBV2,.,TRBJ2-7,.,CASSRTAYEQYF,TGTGCCAGCTCCAGGACAGCCTACGAGCAGTACTTC
TRBV7-7,few,TRBJ2-1,.,CASSLGLSRDEQFF,TGTGCTAGCAGCCTCGGACTTTCTCGGGATGAGCAGTTCTTC
TRBV11-2,.,TRBJ1-5,.,CASSLGEQTNQPQHF,TGTGCCAGCAGCTTAGGGGAACAGACAAATCAGCCCCAGCATTTT
TRBV6-5,.,TRBJ1-1,.,CASSPIIDRNTEAFF,TGTGCCAGCAGCCCTATCATAGACAGGAACACTGAAGCTTTCTTT